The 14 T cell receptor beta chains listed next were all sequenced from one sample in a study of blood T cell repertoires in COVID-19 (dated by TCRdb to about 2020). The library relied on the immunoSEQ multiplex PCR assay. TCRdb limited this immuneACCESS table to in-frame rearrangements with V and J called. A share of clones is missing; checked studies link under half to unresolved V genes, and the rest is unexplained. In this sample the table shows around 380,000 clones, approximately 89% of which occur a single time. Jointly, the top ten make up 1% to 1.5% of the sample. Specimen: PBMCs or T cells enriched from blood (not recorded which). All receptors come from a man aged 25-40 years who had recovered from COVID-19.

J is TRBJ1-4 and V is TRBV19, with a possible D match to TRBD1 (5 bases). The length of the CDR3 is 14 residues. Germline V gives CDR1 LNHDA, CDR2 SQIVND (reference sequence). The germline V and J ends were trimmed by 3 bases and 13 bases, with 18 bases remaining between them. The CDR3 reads CASSISPPAGGLFF. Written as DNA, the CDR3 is TGTGCCAGTAGTATCAGCCCCCCGGCCGGGGGACTGTTTTTT.

The CDR3 DNA reads TGCGCCAGCAGCCAAGATCGTCGCTATGGCTACACCTTC. Protein sequence: CASSQDRRYGYTF. This rearrangement joins TRBV4-3 to TRBJ1-2; D remains ambiguous. Germline V gene sequence: CDR1 LGHNA, CDR2 YSLEER. V was clipped by 0 bases and J by 4 bases, with 6 bases between them. The CDR3 is made up of 13 amino acids.

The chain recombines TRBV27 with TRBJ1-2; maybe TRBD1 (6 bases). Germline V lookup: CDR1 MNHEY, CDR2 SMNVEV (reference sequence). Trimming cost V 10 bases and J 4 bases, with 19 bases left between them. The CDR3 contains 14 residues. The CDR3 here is CATASMDSLYGYTF. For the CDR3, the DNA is TGTGCCACCGCCTCAATGGACAGCCTCTATGGCTACACCTTC.

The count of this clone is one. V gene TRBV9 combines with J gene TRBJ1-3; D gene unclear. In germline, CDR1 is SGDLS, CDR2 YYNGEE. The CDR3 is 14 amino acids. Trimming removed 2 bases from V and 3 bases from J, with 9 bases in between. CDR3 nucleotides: TGTGCCAGCAGCGTCAGCGGGGTTGGAAACACCATATATTTT. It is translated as CASSVSGVGNTIYF.

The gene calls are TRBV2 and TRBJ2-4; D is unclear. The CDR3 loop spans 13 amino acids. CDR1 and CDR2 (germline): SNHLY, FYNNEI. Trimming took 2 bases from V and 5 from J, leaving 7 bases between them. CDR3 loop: CASSETDQNIQYF. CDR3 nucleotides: TGTGCCAGCAGTGAAACAGATCAAAACATTCAGTACTTC.

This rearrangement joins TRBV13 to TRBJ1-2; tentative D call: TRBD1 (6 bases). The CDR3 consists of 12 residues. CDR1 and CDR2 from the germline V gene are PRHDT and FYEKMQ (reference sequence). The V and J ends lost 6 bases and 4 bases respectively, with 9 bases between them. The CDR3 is CASSTGLYGYTF. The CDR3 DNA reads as TGTGCCAGCAGTACAGGGCTCTATGGCTACACCTTC. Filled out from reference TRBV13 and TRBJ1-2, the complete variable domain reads AAGVIQSPRHLIKEKRETATLKCYPIPRHDTVYWYQQGPGQDPQFLISFYEKMQSDKGSIPDRFSAQQFSDYHSELNMSSLELGDSALYFCASSTGLYGYTFGSGTRLTVV.

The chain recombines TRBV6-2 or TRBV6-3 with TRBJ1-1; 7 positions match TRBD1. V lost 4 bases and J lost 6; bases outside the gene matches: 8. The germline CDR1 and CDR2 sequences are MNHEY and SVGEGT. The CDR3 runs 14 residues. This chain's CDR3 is CASSSARGLAEAFF. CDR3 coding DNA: TGTGCCAGCAGTTCCGCGAGGGGGCTAGCTGAAGCTTTCTTT.

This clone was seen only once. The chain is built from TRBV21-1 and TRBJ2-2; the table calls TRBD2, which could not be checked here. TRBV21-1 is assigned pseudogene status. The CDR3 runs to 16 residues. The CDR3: CASSKEAGNRAGELFF. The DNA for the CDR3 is TGTGCCAGCAGCAAAGAAGCGGGGAACCGCGCCGGGGAGCTGTTTTTT.

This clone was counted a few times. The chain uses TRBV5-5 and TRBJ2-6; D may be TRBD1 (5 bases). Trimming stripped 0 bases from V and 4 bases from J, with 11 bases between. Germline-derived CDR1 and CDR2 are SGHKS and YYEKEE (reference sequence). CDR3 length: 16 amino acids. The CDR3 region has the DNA TGTGCCAGCAGCTTGGAGGGGTTAGGAGGGGCCAACGTCCTGACTTTC. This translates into CASSLEGLGGANVLTF.

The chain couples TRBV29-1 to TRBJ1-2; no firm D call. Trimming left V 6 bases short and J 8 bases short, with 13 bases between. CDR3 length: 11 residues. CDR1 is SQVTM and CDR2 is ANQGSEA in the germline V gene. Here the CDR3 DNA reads TGCAGCGTAATGCAATCCGGGGGCTACACCTTC. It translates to CSVMQSGGYTF. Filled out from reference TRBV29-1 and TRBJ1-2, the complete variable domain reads SAVISQKPSRDICQRGTSLTIQCQVDSQVTMMFWYRQQPGQSLTLIATANQGSEATYESGFVIDKFPISRPNLTFSTLTVSNMSPEDSSIYLCSVMQSGGYTFGSGTRLTVV.

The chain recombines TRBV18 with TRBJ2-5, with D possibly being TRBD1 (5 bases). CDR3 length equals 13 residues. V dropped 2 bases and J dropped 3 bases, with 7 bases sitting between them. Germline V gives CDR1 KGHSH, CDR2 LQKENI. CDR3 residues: CASSPGAEETQYF. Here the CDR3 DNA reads TGTGCCAGCTCACCAGGGGCAGAAGAGACCCAGTACTTC.

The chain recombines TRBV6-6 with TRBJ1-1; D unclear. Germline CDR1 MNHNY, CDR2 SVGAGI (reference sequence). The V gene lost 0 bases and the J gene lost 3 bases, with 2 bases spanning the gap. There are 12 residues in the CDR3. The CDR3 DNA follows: TGTGCCAGCAGTTACTCCTACACTGAAGCTTTCTTT. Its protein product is CASSYSYTEAFF.

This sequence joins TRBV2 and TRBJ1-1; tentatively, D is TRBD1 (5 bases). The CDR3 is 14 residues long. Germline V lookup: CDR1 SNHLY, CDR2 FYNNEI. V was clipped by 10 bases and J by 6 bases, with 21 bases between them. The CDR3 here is CATEGREEISEAFF. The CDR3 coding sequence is TGTGCCACCGAGGGCAGGGAGGAAATATCTGAAGCTTTCTTT.

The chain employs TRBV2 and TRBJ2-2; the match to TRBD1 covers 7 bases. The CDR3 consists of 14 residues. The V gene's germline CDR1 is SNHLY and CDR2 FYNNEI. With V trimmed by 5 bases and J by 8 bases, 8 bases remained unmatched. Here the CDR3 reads CASSQGQSLGELFF. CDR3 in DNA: TGTGCCAGCAGTCAGGGACAGTCCTTAGGGGAGCTGTTTTTT.